This TCR beta chain was retrieved from a study of vaccination effects on CD4 cells after COVID-19. The wider study: Researchers reported culturing more than 1.5 million PBMC in each well, adding approximately 9.4 IU/ml IL-2 and roughly 10 ug/ml peptides.

Trimming took 0 bases from V and 2 from J; bases not matched to a gene: 9. Germline V gene lookup returns CDR1 MNHEY and CDR2 SVGEGT. The CDR3 is made up of 18 amino acids. Sequencing was performed with immunoSEQ multiplex PCR; in TCRdb, only in-frame clones are kept and a portion is missing. Of around 60,000 clones in the sample, over 65% were seen once. Culturing for about ten days preceded CD4+ T cell isolation. Turning to this clone: The antigen is not known.

The sequences come from CD4+ T cells from PBMCs cultured without peptide, collected before COVID-19 vaccination. The chain combines TRBV6-2 or TRBV6-3 with TRBJ1-5; 8 positions match TRBD1. The TCR sequence derives from a human donor who received a COVID-19 vaccine. The CDR3 region has the DNA TGTGCCAGCAGTTACTCGAACAGGGGGAGGACCGGCAATCAGCCCCAGCATTTT. Encoded protein: CASSYSNRGRTGNQPQHF.